This T cell receptor (beta chain) stems from a study of T-cell memory formation after mild COVID-19. Points from the study as a whole: CD4/CD8 balance characterized clones contracting day 15 to 85, and CD4+ skew characterized later expanders.

The CDR3 consists of 14 residues. V lost 5 bases and J 3 bases, leaving 11 bases between the germline ends. The germline V gene has CDR1 LGHDT and CDR2 YNNKEL (reference sequence). As to this clonotype: What it recognizes is unknown.

TCRalpha and TCRbeta libraries used 5'RACE with constant-segment primers and UMIs. TCRdb reprocessed the 5' RACE reads with MiXCR, giving one entry per CDR3 protein. The repertoire includes fewer than 700,000 distinct CDR3 sequences, less than 25% of them detected once, and approximately 8.4% sits in the top ten. This chain joins TRBV3-1 and TRBJ1-5; TRBD1 is a possible D gene (5 bases). This receptor was identified in an adult woman who had mild COVID-19 (a few samples of this study predate the infection). Cell type and time point are not known. The sample was PBMCs or a T cell subset sorted from them (not recorded which). CDR3 in DNA: TGTGCCAGCAGCACTACAGGACTCAATCAGCCCCAGCATTTT. Translating it yields CASSTTGLNQPQHF. Combining the CDR3 with reference TRBV3-1 and TRBJ1-5 gives the whole variable domain DTAVSQTPKYLVTQMGNDKSIKCEQNLGHDTMYWYKQDSKKFLKIMFSYNNKELIINETVPNRFSPKSPDKAHLNLHINSLELGDSAVYFCASSTTGLNQPQHFGDGTRLSIL.